The 7 T cell receptor beta chains in this list originate from one sample, sequenced in a study of shared clonotypes between healthy human individuals. Only in-frame clones appear in the TCRdb table, and some are missing; sequencing was by immunoSEQ multiplex PCR. The data contain about 1 million clones, about 76% of them seen just once; the ten biggest clones take up about 1.4%. Material: memory CD4+ T cells sorted from blood. The subset was: CD45RA-negative fraction. The receptors shown here come from a man between 18 and 29 years old in good health.

The gene calls are TRBV27 and TRBJ2-5; 9 positions match TRBD2. Germline lookup yields CDR1 MNHEY and CDR2 SMNVEV (reference sequence). The junction had 12 bases not matched to a gene; V was cut back by 5 bases and J by 5 bases. The CDR3 extends over 16 amino acids. Here the CDR3 reads CASSTFAGGDLETQYF. DNA of the CDR3: TGTGCCAGCAGTACGTTCGCGGGGGGGGATCTCGAGACCCAGTACTTC.

Notes on this clone: The sample holds other DNA sequences that translate to the same CDR3. The chain employs TRBV30 and TRBJ2-3; D uncertain. Germline V CDR1 and CDR2: GTSNPN, SVGIG (reference sequence). CDR3 length equals 12 residues. Trimming removed 1 base from V and 4 bases from J, with 6 bases in between. CDR3 bases: TGTGCCTGGAGTGACTACTCAGATACGCAGTATTTT. It translates to CAWSDYSDTQYF. The full variable domain, rest sourced from reference TRBV30 and TRBJ2-3, is SQTIHQWPATLVQPVGSPLSLECTVEGTSNPNLYWYRQAAGRGLQLLFYSVGIGQISSEVPQNLSASRPQDRQFILSSKKLLLSDSGFYLCAWSDYSDTQYFGPGTRLTVL.

The chain couples TRBV6-5 to TRBJ1-5; no reliable D call. CDR3 length: 15 residues. Germline CDR1 and CDR2: MNHEY and SVGAGI. V lost 6 bases, J lost 8 bases, and 20 bases lay in between. The CDR3 DNA follows: TGTGCCAGCAGACGAGAGGGCTACCTATCAGAGCCCCAGCATTTT. Protein sequence: CASRREGYLSEPQHF.

The chain couples TRBV9 to TRBJ1-2, with a weak D call TRBD1 (5 bases). The CDR3 sequence is 16 residues long. The germline V gene encodes CDR1 SGDLS and CDR2 YYNGEE. V gave up 3 bases and J gave up 4 bases, with 19 bases separating them. The CDR3 nucleotides read TGTGCCAGCAGCGCCGGGACCGACCAATTTACCTATGGCTACACCTTC. Translated, it gives CASSAGTDQFTYGYTF.

The rearrangement uses TRBV27 and TRBJ2-7; TRBD1 aligns across 9 bases. J gave up 6 bases and V 4 bases, and 4 bases lay outside the gene matches. The CDR3 runs 13 residues. Germline CDR1 is MNHEY and CDR2 is SMNVEV (reference sequence). The DNA for the CDR3 is TGTGCCAGCAGTTCCGGGACAGGGACCGAGCAGTACTTC. It encodes CASSSGTGTEQYF.

V and J are TRBV7-2 and TRBJ2-7; D not resolved. The CDR3 has 12 amino acids. V shed 6 bases and J shed 1 base, with 7 bases lying between them. The germline CDR1 and CDR2 sequences are SGHTA and FQGNSA. CDR3 nucleotide sequence: TGTGCCAGCAGGTCCGGGTCCTACGAGCAGTACTTC. This gives the protein CASRSGSYEQYF.

The chain recombines TRBV7-2 with TRBJ2-1, with 14 bases matching TRBD2. This CDR3 is 17 amino acids long. Trimming at V came to 6 bases and at J to 9 bases, leaving 13 bases not matched to a gene. CDR1 and CDR2 from the germline V gene are SGHTA and FQGNSA. DNA of the CDR3: TGTGCCAGCAGTCACGGGGCAGGACTAGCGGGAGGTACTGAGCAGTTCTTC. This encodes CASSHGAGLAGGTEQFF.